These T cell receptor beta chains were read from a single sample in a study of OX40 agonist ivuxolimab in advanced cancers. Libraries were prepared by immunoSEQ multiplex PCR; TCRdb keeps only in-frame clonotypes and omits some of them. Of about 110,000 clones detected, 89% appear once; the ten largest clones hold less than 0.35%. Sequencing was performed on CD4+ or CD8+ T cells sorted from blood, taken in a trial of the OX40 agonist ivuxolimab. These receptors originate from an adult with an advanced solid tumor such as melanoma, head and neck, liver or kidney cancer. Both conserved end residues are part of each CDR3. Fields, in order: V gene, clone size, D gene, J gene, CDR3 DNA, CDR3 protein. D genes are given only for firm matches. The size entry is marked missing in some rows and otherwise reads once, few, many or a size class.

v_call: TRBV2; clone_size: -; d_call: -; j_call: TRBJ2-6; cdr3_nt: TGTGCCAGTTGGTTCGTAATGGCTCGGTCTGGGGCCAACGTCCTGACTTTC; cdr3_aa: CASWFVMARSGANVLTF
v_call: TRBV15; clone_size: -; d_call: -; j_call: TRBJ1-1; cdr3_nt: TGTGCCACCAGCAGTTACAGGGCCGGGTACACTGAAGCTTTCTTT; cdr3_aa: CATSSYRAGYTEAFF
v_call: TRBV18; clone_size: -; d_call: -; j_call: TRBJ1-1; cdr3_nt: TGTGCCAGCTCACCACGGCAGGGGAGCACTGAAGCTTTCTTT; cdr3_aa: CASSPRQGSTEAFF
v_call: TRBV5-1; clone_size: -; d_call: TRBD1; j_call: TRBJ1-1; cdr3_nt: TGCGCCAGCAGCTTAGGACAGGAGGATGAAGCTTTCTTT; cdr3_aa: CASSLGQEDEAFF
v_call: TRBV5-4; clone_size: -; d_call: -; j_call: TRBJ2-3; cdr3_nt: TGTGCCAGCAGCCCCGGAGAAAATACGCAGTATTTT; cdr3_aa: CASSPGENTQYF
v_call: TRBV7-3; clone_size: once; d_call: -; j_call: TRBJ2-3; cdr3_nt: TGTGCCAGCAGCTCCACAGCGACAGATACGCAGTATTTT; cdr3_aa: CASSSTATDTQYF
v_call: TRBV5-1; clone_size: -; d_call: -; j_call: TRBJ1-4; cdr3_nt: TGCGCCAGCAGCTTTGGAGGGCCTAATGAAAAACTGTTTTTT; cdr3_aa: CASSFGGPNEKLFF
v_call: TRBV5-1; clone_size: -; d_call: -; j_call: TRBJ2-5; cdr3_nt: TGCGCCAGCAGTGAGCTAAAGACCCAGTACTTC; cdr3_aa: CASSELKTQYF
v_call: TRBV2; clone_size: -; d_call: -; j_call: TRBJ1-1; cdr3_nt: TGTGCCAGCAGTGAACTGGAGAACACTGAAGCTTTCTTT; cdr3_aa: CASSELENTEAFF
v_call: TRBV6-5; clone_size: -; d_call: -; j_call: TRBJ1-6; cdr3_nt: TGTGCCAGCAGTTCGGCGGGATATAATTCACCCCTCCACTTT; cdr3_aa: CASSSAGYNSPLHF
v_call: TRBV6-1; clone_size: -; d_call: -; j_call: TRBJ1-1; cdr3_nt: TGTGCCAGCAGTGCCGCGGACTATCGGAACACTGAAGCTTTCTTT; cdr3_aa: CASSAADYRNTEAFF
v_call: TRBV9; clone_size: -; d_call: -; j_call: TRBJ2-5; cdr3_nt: TGTGCCAGCAGCGCCGAGTACGGGACCCAGTACTTC; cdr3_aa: CASSAEYGTQYF
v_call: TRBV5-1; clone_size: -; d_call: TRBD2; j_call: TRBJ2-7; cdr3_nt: TGCGCCAGCAGCCTAAGAGCGGGATCTAATACGGGATTCTACGAGCAGTACTTC; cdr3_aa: CASSLRAGSNTGFYEQYF
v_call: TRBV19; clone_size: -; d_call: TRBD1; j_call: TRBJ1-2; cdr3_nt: TGTGCCAGTAGTATCCGGGACAGGCCTATCGATGGCTACACCTTC; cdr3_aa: CASSIRDRPIDGYTF
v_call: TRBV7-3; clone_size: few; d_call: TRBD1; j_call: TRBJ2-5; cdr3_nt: TGTGCCAGCAGCCAAGACAGGGCTGAGACCCAGTACTTC; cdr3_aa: CASSQDRAETQYF
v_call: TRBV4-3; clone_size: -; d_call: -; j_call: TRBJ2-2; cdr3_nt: TGCGCCAGCAGCCAAGACAGCGCGAACACCGGGGAGCTGTTTTTT; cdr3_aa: CASSQDSANTGELFF
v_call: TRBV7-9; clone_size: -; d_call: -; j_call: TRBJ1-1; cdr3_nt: TGTGCCAGCAGCAGGGTCGTTGGGCTGGGAAGCACTGAAGCTTTCTTT; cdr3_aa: CASSRVVGLGSTEAFF
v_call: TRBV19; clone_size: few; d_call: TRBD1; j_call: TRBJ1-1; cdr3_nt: TGTGCCAGTAGTCCTCGGACAGGAGGGAACACTGAAGCTTTCTTT; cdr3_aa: CASSPRTGGNTEAFF
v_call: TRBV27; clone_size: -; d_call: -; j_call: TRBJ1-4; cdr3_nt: TGCGCCAGCAGTTTTGGGCCAGGGAGAAAACTGTTTTTT; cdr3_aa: CASSFGPGRKLFF
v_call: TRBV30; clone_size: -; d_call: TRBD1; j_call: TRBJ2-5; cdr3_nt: TGTGCCGGCAGCAGGGGGCTCCAAGAGACCCAGTACTTC; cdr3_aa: CAGSRGLQETQYF
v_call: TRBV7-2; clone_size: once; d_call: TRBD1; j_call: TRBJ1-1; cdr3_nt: TGTGCCAGCAGCCGACAGGGATCTGAAGCTTTCTTT; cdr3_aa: CASSRQGSEAFF
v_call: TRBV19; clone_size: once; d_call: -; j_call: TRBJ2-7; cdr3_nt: TGTGCCAGTGGGATAGAGTACGAGCAGTACTTC; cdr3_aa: CASGIEYEQYF
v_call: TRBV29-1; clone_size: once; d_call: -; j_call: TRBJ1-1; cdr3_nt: TGCAGCGTTCGGGGGCAGGGGAGGGACACTGAAGCTTTCTTT; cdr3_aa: CSVRGQGRDTEAFF
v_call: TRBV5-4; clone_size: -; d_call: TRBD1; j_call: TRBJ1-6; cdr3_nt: TGTGCCAGCAGCAAAGACAGGGGGAGCCCGTCGGGTTCACCCCTCCACTTT; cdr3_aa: CASSKDRGSPSGSPLHF
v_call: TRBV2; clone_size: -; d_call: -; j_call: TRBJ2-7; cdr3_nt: TGTGCCAGCAGGACCCCCACAGTCACTGTCTACGAGCAGTACTTC; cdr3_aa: CASRTPTVTVYEQYF
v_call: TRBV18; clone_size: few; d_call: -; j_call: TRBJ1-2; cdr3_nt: TGTGCCAGCTCACCACCGTCAAGCTTGAACTATGGCTACACCTTC; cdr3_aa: CASSPPSSLNYGYTF
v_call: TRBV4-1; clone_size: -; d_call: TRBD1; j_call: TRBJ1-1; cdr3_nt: TGCGCCAGCAGCCGCGGAATCGGACAGGGCGGCACTGAAGCTTTCTTT; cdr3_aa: CASSRGIGQGGTEAFF
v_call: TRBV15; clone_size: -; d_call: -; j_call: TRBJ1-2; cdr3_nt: TGTGCCACCAGCAGAGACGGAACCGGGAGGGACTATGGCTACACCTTC; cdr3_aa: CATSRDGTGRDYGYTF
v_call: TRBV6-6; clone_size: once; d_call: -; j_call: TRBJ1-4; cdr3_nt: TGTGCCAGCAGTTTCAACGGGCGTAATGAAAAACTGTTTTTT; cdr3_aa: CASSFNGRNEKLFF
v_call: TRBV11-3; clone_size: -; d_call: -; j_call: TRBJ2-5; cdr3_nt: TGTGCCAGCAGCTTCGGGCAGACAGGGACCCAGTACTTC; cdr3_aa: CASSFGQTGTQYF
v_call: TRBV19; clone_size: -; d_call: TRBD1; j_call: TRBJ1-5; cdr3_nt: TGTGCCAGTAAGAAGGGACAGGGGGCTTTGGGGAGCAATCAGCCCCAGCATTTT; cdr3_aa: CASKKGQGALGSNQPQHF
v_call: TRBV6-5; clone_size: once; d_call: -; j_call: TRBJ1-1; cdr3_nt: TGTGCCATCAGTGAGGGGGGGGACACTGAAGCTTTCTTT; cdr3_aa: CAISEGGDTEAFF
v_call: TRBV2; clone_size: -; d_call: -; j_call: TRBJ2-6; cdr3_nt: TGTGCCAGCCTATCCGTTTCTGGGGCCAACGTCCTGACTTTC; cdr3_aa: CASLSVSGANVLTF
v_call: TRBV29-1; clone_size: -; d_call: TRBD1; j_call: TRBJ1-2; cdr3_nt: TGCAGCGTTGAAGGGGGGACAGGCTATGGCTACACCTTC; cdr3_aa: CSVEGGTGYGYTF
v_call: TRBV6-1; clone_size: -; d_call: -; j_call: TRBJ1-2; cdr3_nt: TGTGCCAGCAGTGAAGCCTTAAGCTCCTATGGCTACACCTTC; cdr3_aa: CASSEALSSYGYTF
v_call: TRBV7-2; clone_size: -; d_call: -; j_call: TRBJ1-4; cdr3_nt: TGTGCCAGCAGCTTAGCGGCAGTGGAAAAACTGTTTTTT; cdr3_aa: CASSLAAVEKLFF
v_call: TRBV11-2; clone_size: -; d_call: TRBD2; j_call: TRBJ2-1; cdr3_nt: TGTGCCAGCAGCCCCGGGACTAGCGGGGGACGCTACAATGAGCAGTTCTTC; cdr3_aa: CASSPGTSGGRYNEQFF
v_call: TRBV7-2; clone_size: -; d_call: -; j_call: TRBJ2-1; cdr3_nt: TGTGCCAGCAGCTCGCTGGGGTTAACTGAGCAGTTCTTC; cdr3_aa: CASSSLGLTEQFF
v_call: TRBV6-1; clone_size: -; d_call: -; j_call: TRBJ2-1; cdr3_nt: TGTGCCAGCAGCGAAGGCCGAGACAATGAGCAGTTCTTC; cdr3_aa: CASSEGRDNEQFF